This T cell receptor (beta chain) came from a study of shared clonotypes between healthy human individuals. This clone was picked up one time. Each PCR replicate from the sorted subsets contained around 200 ng DNA, which is roughly 33,000 T cell genomes. Using immunoSEQ multiplex PCR, the repertoire was profiled, and TCRdb retains in-frame clones only, with some absent. The sample holds fewer than 400,000 clones, around 74% seen once. The CDR3 sequence is 15 residues long. CDR1 is MNHEY, CDR2 SMNVEV, per germline (reference sequence). J was trimmed by 1 base and V by 6 bases; bases with no gene match: 5.

The clonotype comes from a man between 25 and 39 years old in good health. The chain links TRBV27 to TRBJ2-5; TRBD2 aligns across 10 bases. Sequenced: memory CD4+ T cells sorted from blood. Subset of the sample: CD45RA-negative fraction. CDR3 protein: CASRPASGGQETQYF. CDR3 sequence (DNA): TGTGCCAGCAGACCGGCTAGCGGGGGCCAAGAGACCCAGTACTTC.